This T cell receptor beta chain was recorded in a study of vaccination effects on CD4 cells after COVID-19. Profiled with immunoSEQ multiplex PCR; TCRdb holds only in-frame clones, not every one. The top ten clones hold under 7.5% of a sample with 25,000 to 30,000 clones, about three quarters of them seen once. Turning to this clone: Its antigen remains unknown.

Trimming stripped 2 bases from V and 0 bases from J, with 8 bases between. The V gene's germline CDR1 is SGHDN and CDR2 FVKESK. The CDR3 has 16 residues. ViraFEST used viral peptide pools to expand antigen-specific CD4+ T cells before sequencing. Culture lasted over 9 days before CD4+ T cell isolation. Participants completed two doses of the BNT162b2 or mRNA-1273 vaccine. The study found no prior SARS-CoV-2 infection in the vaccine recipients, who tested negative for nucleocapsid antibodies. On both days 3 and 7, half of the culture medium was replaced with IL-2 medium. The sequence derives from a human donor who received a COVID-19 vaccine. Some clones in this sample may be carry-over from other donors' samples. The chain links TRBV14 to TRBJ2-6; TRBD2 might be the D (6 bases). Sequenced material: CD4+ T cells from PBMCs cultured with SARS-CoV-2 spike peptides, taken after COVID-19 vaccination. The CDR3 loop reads CASSQQTSSGANVLTF. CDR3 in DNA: TGTGCCAGCAGCCAACAGACTAGCTCTGGGGCCAACGTCCTGACTTTC.